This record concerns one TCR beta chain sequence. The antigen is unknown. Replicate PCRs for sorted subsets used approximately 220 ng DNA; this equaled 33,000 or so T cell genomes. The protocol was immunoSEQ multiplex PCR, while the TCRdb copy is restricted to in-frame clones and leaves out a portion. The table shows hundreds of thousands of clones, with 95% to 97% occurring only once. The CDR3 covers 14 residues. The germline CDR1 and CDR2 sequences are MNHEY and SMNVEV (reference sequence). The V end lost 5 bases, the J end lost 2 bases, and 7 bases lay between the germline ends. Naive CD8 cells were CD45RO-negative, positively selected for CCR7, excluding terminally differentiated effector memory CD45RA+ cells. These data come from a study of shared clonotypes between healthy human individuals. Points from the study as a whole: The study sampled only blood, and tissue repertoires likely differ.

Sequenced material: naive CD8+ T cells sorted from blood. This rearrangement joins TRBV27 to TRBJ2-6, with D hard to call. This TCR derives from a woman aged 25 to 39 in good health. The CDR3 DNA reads TGTGCCAGCAGTCCGTTAACTGGGGCCAACGTCCTGACTTTC. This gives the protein CASSPLTGANVLTF.